Reported below is one T cell receptor beta chain. These data come from a study of blood T cell repertoires in COVID-19. Study overall: Specimens from acute and convalescent COVID-19 originated in the United States, Italy and Spain. In each case, the material was cDNA or gDNA derived from T cells, B-cell-depleted T cells, or PBMCs.

Germline CDR1 SGHNT, CDR2 YENEEA. V lost 5 bases, J lost 7 bases, and 21 bases lay in between. CDR3 length equals 16 residues. In the original workflow: Using reference gene primer amplification, nucleated cell counts were estimated. TCRdb's table, derived via immunoSEQ multiplex PCR, lists solely in-frame clones and lacks some. The V and J calls and clone size were taken over from that table, and D and trimming were inferred from the DNA. The data hold fewer than 300,000 clones, with approximately 88% observed a single time. The sequenced sample consisted of peripheral blood. The origin of this receptor is a man younger than 30 with active or convalescent COVID-19. The V call is TRBV11-3, the J call TRBJ2-4, with a possible D match to TRBD2 (6 bases). Here the CDR3 reads CASSLEGESRINIQYF. The CDR3 DNA reads TGTGCCAGCAGCCTGGAGGGAGAGTCACGAATCAACATTCAGTACTTC.